Listed below are T cell receptor beta chains from one sample, sequenced in a study of cytomegalovirus exposure and HLA in healthy donors. Produced via immunoSEQ multiplex PCR; TCRdb's table is partial and in-frame only. The sample records over 150,000 clones, around 85% being singletons. Source material: PBMCs. The receptors were gathered from a male donor in good health and CMV-seronegative. Both conserved end residues are part of each CDR3. The D gene is left open where the match is weak. Expanded clones get a size class; other rows say once, few or many, or leave the size out.

V,J,size,D,DNA,CDR3
TRBV19,TRBJ1-1,.,.,TGTGCCAGTAGTACCAGGCAGGGAAATGAAGCTTTCTTT,CASSTRQGNEAFF
TRBV7-8,TRBJ2-7,.,TRBD1,TGTGCCAGCAGCATTGGGACAGGGTTTTCCTACGAGCAGTACTTC,CASSIGTGFSYEQYF
TRBV7-9,TRBJ1-1,.,TRBD1,TGTGCCAGCAGCGTACGGGGTGGGACAGAGAACACTGAAGCTTTCTTT,CASSVRGGTENTEAFF
TRBV21-1,TRBJ1-5,.,.,TGTGCCAGCAGCAAAGAAAGGGGACAGGGTTATCAGCCCCAGCATTTT,CASSKERGQGYQPQHF
TRBV7-2,TRBJ2-1,.,TRBD2,TGTGCCAGCACCACTAGCGGGGGGGCCCCCAATGAGCAGTTCTTC,CASTTSGGAPNEQFF
TRBV7-9,TRBJ1-6,.,.,TGTGCCAGCAGCTTAGTAGCTCCAGATAATTCACCCCTCCACTTT,CASSLVAPDNSPLHF
TRBV19,TRBJ1-2,.,TRBD1,TGTGCCAGTAGTACTGCCAGGGGGCAAGGCTATGGCTACACCTTC,CASSTARGQGYGYTF
TRBV10-3,TRBJ2-3,.,TRBD1,TGTGCCATCAGGGGGGACAGGGTAAATACGCAGTATTTT,CAIRGDRVNTQYF
TRBV12-5,TRBJ1-1,once,.,TGTGCTCCCCTCGCGGTGCGGAGGGCTCTTACCCACTCTGAAGCTTTCTTT,CAPLAVRRALTHSEAFF
TRBV7-9,TRBJ1-3,.,TRBD1,TGTGCCAGCAGGCAGGGGGCATCTGGAAACACCATATATTTT,CASRQGASGNTIYF
TRBV2,TRBJ2-3,.,.,TGTGCCAGCAGTGAAGCGTTGGCAAATACGCAGTATTTT,CASSEALANTQYF
TRBV19,TRBJ1-4,.,TRBD1,TGTGCCAGTAGTACCCCAGGGGGCAGTGATGAAAAACTGTTTTTT,CASSTPGGSDEKLFF
TRBV9,TRBJ2-6,.,TRBD1,TGTGCCAGCAGCGTAAACATTGACAGGGCTGGGGCCAACGTCCTGACTTTC,CASSVNIDRAGANVLTF
TRBV29-1,TRBJ2-7,few,TRBD1,TGCAGCGTTCGAGACAGGGGCTACGAGCAGTACTTC,CSVRDRGYEQYF
TRBV2,TRBJ2-7,.,.,TGTGCCAGCAGTGAACGCCGGACAGACGACGAGCAGTACTTC,CASSERRTDDEQYF
TRBV23-1,TRBJ2-3,.,TRBD1,TGCGCCAGCAGTCAAGGGACAGGGGTTAAAGATACGCAGTATTTT,CASSQGTGVKDTQYF
TRBV5-6,TRBJ2-3,.,TRBD2,TGTGCCAGCAGCTTGATGGCGGGGGGGCTCGGTCTAACAGATACGCAGTATTTT,CASSLMAGGLGLTDTQYF
TRBV6-5,TRBJ1-1,.,TRBD1,TGTGCCAGCAGTCCGCAGGGGACAGGGTTCGGTGAAGCTTTCTTT,CASSPQGTGFGEAFF
TRBV7-6,TRBJ1-4,.,.,TGTGCCAGCAGCTTGGACAGCCTAGGTACTAATGAAAAACTGTTTTTT,CASSLDSLGTNEKLFF
TRBV19,TRBJ1-2,.,.,TGTGCCAGTAGCCTAAATATAGAGCTTCGAGGGGGCTACACCTTC,CASSLNIELRGGYTF
TRBV11-3,TRBJ1-1,.,.,TGTGCCAGCAGCTCAGGGATCCTGAACACTGAAGCTTTCTTT,CASSSGILNTEAFF
TRBV18,TRBJ2-1,.,.,TGTGCCAGCTCACCGACCGACATCAACAATGAGCAGTTCTTC,CASSPTDINNEQFF
TRBV7-9,TRBJ1-6,.,TRBD1,TGTGCCAGCAGCCGGGGACAGGGCTTATCACCCCTCCACTTT,CASSRGQGLSPLHF
TRBV11-2,TRBJ1-2,.,TRBD1,TGTGCCAGCAGCGCCGACAGGGGGCCCGGCTACACCTTC,CASSADRGPGYTF
TRBV4-1,TRBJ1-4,.,TRBD1,TGCGCCAGCAGCCAAGAGAGACAGGGAAGTACTAATGAAAAACTGTTTTTT,CASSQERQGSTNEKLFF
TRBV19,TRBJ2-3,.,.,TGTGCCAGTAGTCCTCCAACAGGGAATTTTGGCACAGATACGCAGTATTTT,CASSPPTGNFGTDTQYF
TRBV7-2,TRBJ2-7,.,TRBD1,TGTGCCAGCAGCTTAGCTGGGACAGGGGACTACGAGCAGTACTTC,CASSLAGTGDYEQYF
TRBV19,TRBJ1-1,.,.,TGTGCCAGTAGTATAGGCGGTGAAGCTTTCTTT,CASSIGGEAFF
TRBV18,TRBJ1-6,.,TRBD1,TGTGCCAGCAATTCGGGACAGAATAATTCACCCCTCCACTTT,CASNSGQNNSPLHF
TRBV15,TRBJ1-2,few,TRBD1,TGTGCCACCAGCAGAGGGGACAGTATTAACTATGGCTACACCTTC,CATSRGDSINYGYTF
TRBV6-1,TRBJ2-3,few,TRBD1,TGTGCCAGCACCTCGGGACAGGGCACAGATACGCAGTATTTT,CASTSGQGTDTQYF
TRBV5-8,TRBJ2-2,.,TRBD1,TGTGCCAGCAGGGAACATTTACAGGGGTTAGACACCGGGGAGCTGTTTTTT,CASREHLQGLDTGELFF
TRBV10-3,TRBJ1-1,.,.,TGTGCCATCAGTTTGGACAGTTTTGACACTGAAGCTTTCTTT,CAISLDSFDTEAFF
TRBV9,TRBJ1-5,.,TRBD1,TGTGCCAGCAGCTCAGAGACAGGGTCTCAGCCCCAGCATTTT,CASSSETGSQPQHF
TRBV7-8,TRBJ1-1,.,.,TGTGCCAGCAGCTTAGAACAGGGTTGGAACACTGAAGCTTTCTTT,CASSLEQGWNTEAFF
TRBV10-3,TRBJ2-7,few,TRBD2,TGTGCCATCAGTGACCTCGGGGAGGGGCTGTCCTACGAGCAGTACTTC,CAISDLGEGLSYEQYF
TRBV15,TRBJ1-1,.,.,TGTGCCACCAGCGCAGGTAGGTACACTGAAGCTTTCTTT,CATSAGRYTEAFF
TRBV4-2,TRBJ1-4,.,.,TGTGCCAGCAGCCAAGCCTACGGGGTGGGGGAAAAACTGTTTTTT,CASSQAYGVGEKLFF
TRBV28,TRBJ1-6,.,.,TGTGCCAGCAGTTTTTCGACAGGCTATAATTCACCCCTCCACTTT,CASSFSTGYNSPLHF
TRBV7-6,TRBJ1-4,.,TRBD1,TGTGCCAGCAGCTTGGGGGACAGGCCAGGGGAAAAACTGTTTTTT,CASSLGDRPGEKLFF
TRBV30,TRBJ1-5,.,TRBD1,TGTGCCTGGAGTGCATACAGGGGTGGGCAGCCCCAGCATTTT,CAWSAYRGGQPQHF
TRBV5-4,TRBJ2-7,.,.,TGTGCCAGCAGCCGGATCAGGGCGGCGACCTACGAGCAGTACTTC,CASSRIRAATYEQYF
TRBV7-2,TRBJ2-5,.,TRBD2,TGTGCCAGCAGCTCGACTAGCGGGGGGGCAGGGGGACGAGAGACCCAGTACTTC,CASSSTSGGAGGRETQYF
TRBV7-9,TRBJ1-1,.,.,TGTGCCAGCAGCTTAGCCAGGGCGGACGCTGAAGCTTTCTTT,CASSLARADAEAFF
TRBV6-5,TRBJ2-7,.,.,TGTGCCAGCAGAACCTCGGGTAGCTGGATCTACGAGCAGTACTTC,CASRTSGSWIYEQYF
TRBV11-2,TRBJ2-5,.,TRBD2,TGTGCCAGCAGCTCCCGACTAGCGGGGGGCCAAGAGACCCAGTACTTC,CASSSRLAGGQETQYF
TRBV12-5,TRBJ2-1,.,.,TGTGCTAGTGGTTTGGAACAGCTTTCTGACAATGAGCAGTTCTTC,CASGLEQLSDNEQFF
TRBV7-9,TRBJ2-5,few,.,TGTGCCAGCAGCCCGTACCAAGAGACCCAGTACTTC,CASSPYQETQYF
TRBV9,TRBJ1-2,.,TRBD1,TGTGCCAGCAGCGTAGTCCCAGGGGGCGGCTACACCTTC,CASSVVPGGGYTF
TRBV7-9,TRBJ1-4,few,TRBD1,TGTGCCAGCAGGACAGGGACGACTAATGAAAAACTGTTTTTT,CASRTGTTNEKLFF